This T cell receptor beta chain was retrieved from a study of technical replicates of blood from a few donors. Sequencing was performed with immunoSEQ multiplex PCR; in TCRdb, only in-frame clones are kept and a portion is missing. The table lists about 93,000 clones, approximately 95% of them singletons. The receptor was derived from a human donor in good health. The sample comprised T cells isolated from PBMCs.

The CDR3 region has the DNA TGTGCCAGTAGTAATCAGGGGGCTCGGGAGCAGTTCTTC. This codes for CASSNQGAREQFF. The V gene is TRBV19, the J gene TRBJ2-1; 8 nucleotides line up with TRBD1. This CDR3 has 13 amino acids. Germline loops: CDR1 LNHDA, CDR2 SQIVND (reference sequence). Unmatched junction bases numbered 6, after V lost 4 bases and J lost 10 bases.